This T cell receptor beta chain was sequenced in a study of blood T cell repertoires in COVID-19. In the study overall: Samples came from the United States, Italy and Spain, spanning acute and convalescent COVID-19. The analysed material was cDNA or gDNA that came from T cells, B-cell-depleted T cells, or PBMCs.

J gave up 0 bases and V 5 bases, and 6 bases lay outside the gene matches. Germline lookup yields CDR1 SEHNR and CDR2 FQNEAQ (reference sequence). The CDR3 loop spans 15 amino acids. Original handling: By means of reference gene primer amplification, nucleated cell counts were estimated. Some clones are missing from TCRdb's copy, which holds only in-frame ones; the method was immunoSEQ multiplex PCR. The V and J calls and clone size come from that table; D and trimming were worked out from the DNA. The sample consists of fewer than 300,000 clones, around 87% of them appearing once. This clone was observed a single time.

The sequenced sample consisted of peripheral blood. The receptor was isolated from a middle-aged woman who had recovered from COVID-19. The chain couples TRBV7-9 to TRBJ1-2, with 7 bases that match TRBD1. The CDR3, as DNA: TGTGCCAGCAGCAGAGAGACAGGGCCTAACTATGGCTACACCTTC. It translates to CASSRETGPNYGYTF.